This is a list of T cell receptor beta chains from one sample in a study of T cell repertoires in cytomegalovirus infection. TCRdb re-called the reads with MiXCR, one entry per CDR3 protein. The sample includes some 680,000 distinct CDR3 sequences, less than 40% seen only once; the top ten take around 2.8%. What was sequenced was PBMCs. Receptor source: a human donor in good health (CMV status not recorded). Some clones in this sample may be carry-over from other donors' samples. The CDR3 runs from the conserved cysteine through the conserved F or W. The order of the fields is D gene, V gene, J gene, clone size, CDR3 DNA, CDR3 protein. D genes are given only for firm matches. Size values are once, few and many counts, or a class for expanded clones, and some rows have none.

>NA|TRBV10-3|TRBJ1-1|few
TGTGCCATCGGGGTGTCCACTGAGAACACTGAAGCTTTCTTT
CAIGVSTENTEAFF
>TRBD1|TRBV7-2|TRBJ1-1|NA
TGTGCCAGCAGCTTAGACGGGACAGGGAGGGGGACTGAAGCTTTCTTT
CASSLDGTGRGTEAFF
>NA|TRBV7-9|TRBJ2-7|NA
TGTTCCAGCAGCCACGGAGACTACGAGCCGTACTTC
CSSSHGDYEPYF
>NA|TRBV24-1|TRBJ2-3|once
TGTGCCTCCAGAGTACACCGGGGCGGGAAAACCGATTTTAGCACAGATATGCAGTATTTT
CASRVHRGGKTDFSTDMQYF
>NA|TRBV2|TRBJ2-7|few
TGTGCCAGCATCCGGGACACTTCCTACGAGCAGTACTTC
CASIRDTSYEQYF
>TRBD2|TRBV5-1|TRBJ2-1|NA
TGCGCCAGCAGACTAGCGGGGGCGCAGGAGTTCTTC
CASRLAGAQEFF
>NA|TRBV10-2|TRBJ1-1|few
TGCGCCAGCAGTGGTCGGACAGAACCTGTAGGGGCTTTCTTT
CASSGRTEPVGAFF
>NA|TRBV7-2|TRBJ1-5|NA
TGTGCCAGCAGCTTAGTCAGGGAAAATCAGCCCCAGCATTTT
CASSLVRENQPQHF
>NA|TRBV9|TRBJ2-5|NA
TGTGCCAGCAGCGTAGCTGGCAGAGAAGTTCCCTTTCACTTC
CASSVAGREVPFHF
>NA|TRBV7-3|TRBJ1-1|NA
TGTGCCAGCAGCGGGGGTGCGGGCACTGAAGCTTTCTTT
CASSGGAGTEAFF
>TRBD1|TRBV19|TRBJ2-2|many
TGTGCCAGTAGATACAGGGGGCGCGGGAACACCGGGGAGCTGTTTTTT
CASRYRGRGNTGELFF
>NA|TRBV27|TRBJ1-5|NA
TGTGCCAGCTCAATAAACCACGGCGACAGAAATCAGCCCCAGCATTTT
CASSINHGDRNQPQHF
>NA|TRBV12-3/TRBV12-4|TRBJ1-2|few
TGTGCCGGGTCCGCCGGTAACTATGGCTACACCTTC
CAGSAGNYGYTF
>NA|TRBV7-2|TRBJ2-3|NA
TGTGCCAGCAGCTTAGCGTTGGGTATAGGGGCTGTGACAGATACGCAGTATTTT
CASSLALGIGAVTDTQYF
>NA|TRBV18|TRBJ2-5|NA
TGTGCCAGCTCACCCTTGGGCGTTGACAGTATCCAAGAGACCCAGTACTTC
CASSPLGVDSIQETQYF
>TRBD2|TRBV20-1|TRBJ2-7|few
TGCAGTGCTCCCTTAGCGGGGAAGCGGGACGAGCAGTACTTC
CSAPLAGKRDEQYF
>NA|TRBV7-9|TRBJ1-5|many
TGTGCCAGCAGCTCTGGGCAGAGGGGTGATCAGCCCCAGCATTTT
CASSSGQRGDQPQHF
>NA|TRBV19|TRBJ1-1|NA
TGTGCCAGTTCCGACACCCTTCTTGGGAGGAACACTGAAGCTTTCTTT
CASSDTLLGRNTEAFF
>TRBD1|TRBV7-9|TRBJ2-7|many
TGTGCCAGCAGCTCAGGCCGGGACAGAGATTCCTACGAGCAGTACTTC
CASSSGRDRDSYEQYF
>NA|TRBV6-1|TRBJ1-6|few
TGTGCCAGCAGGGAGAGTCCCGGGACACTCACGTCACCCCTCCACTTT
CASRESPGTLTSPLHF
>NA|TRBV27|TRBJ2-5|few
TGTGCCAGCAGTTTTGGTCAGGGTTTTCAAGAGACCCAGTACTTC
CASSFGQGFQETQYF
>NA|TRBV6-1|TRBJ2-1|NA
TGTGCCACCCACTTCGCGGGGGCACGTCTGGAGCAGTTCTTC
CATHFAGARLEQFF
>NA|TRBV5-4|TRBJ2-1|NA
TGTGCCAGCAGCTTGCTGCTTGGGAACATCAATGAGCAGTTCTTC
CASSLLLGNINEQFF
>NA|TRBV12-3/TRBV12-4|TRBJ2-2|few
TGTGCCAGCAGTTTGAGCTGGAACACCGGGGAGCTGTTTTTT
CASSLSWNTGELFF
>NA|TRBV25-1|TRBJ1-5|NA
TGTGCCAGCAGCTCGTCGTACGGGGGCGCGGGCCAGCCCCAGCATTTT
CASSSSYGGAGQPQHF
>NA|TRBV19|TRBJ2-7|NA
TGTGCCAGTAGTATGTCTCGGGGGAACGAGCAGTACTTC
CASSMSRGNEQYF
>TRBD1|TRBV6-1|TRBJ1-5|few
TGTGCCAGCAGTCCCCTCGGACAGGGGGCTCAGCCCCAGCATTTT
CASSPLGQGAQPQHF
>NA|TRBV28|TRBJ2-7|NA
TGTGCCAGCAGTTTTCCGGGACCTCTATACGAGCAGTACTTC
CASSFPGPLYEQYF
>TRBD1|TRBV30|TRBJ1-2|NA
TGTGCCTGGAGCTCGACAGGGGATGGCTACACCTTC
CAWSSTGDGYTF
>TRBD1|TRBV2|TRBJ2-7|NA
TGTGCCAGCAGTGAAGGTTTTAGGTGGACAGGTACCTACGAGCAGTACTTC
CASSEGFRWTGTYEQYF
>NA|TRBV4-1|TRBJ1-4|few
TGCGCCAGCAGCCAAGATCCGGGTGCTAATGAAAAACTGTTTTTT
CASSQDPGANEKLFF
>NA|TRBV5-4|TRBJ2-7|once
TGTGCCAGCAGCTCGTTGGGCATCGACGAGCAGTACTTC
CASSSLGIDEQYF
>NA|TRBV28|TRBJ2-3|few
TGTGCCAGCACTTCTGGCGTGAGGGATACGCAGTATTTT
CASTSGVRDTQYF
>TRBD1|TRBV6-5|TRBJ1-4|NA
TGTGCCAGCAGTTACTCTGGCAGGGGGGTTGAAAAACTGTTTTTT
CASSYSGRGVEKLFF
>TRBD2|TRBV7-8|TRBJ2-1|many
TGTGCCAGCAGAAGAGGACTAGCGGGGCTCCACAATGAGCAGTTCTTC
CASRRGLAGLHNEQFF
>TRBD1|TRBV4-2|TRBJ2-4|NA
TGTGCCAGCAGCCCAGGGGGAGAGGCCAAAAACATTCAGTACTTC
CASSPGGEAKNIQYF
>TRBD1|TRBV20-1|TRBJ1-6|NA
TGCAGTGCTGCCCGACAGGGCTGGGCCTATAATTCACCCCTCCACTTT
CSAARQGWAYNSPLHF
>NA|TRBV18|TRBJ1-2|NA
TGTGCCAGCTCACCAAGGACGGACATGAACTATGGCTACACCTTC
CASSPRTDMNYGYTF
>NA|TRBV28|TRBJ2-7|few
TGTGCCAGCAGTTTCGCCGACGAGCAGTACTTC
CASSFADEQYF
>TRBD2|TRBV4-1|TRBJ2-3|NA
TGCGCCAGCAGCCAAGAGTGGCGGGGGACCACAGATACGCAGTATTTT
CASSQEWRGTTDTQYF
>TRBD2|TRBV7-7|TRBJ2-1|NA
TGTGCTAGCAGCGCGGGACTAGCGGGAACAAGCACTGAGCAGTTCTTC
CASSAGLAGTSTEQFF
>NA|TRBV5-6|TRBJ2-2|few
TGTGCCAGCAGCTTGGACACTAGCTACCCGAACACCGGGGAGCTGTTTTTT
CASSLDTSYPNTGELFF
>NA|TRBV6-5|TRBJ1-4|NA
TGTGCCAGCAGTTACGTGCCGGGGGAAAAACTGTTTTTT
CASSYVPGEKLFF
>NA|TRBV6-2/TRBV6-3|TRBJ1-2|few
TGTGCCAGCAGTTATGACCGTCCCTCGACTACTATGGGCTACACCTTC
CASSYDRPSTTMGYTF
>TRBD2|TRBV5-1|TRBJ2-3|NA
TGCGCCAGCAGCGGAGCGGGAACGGGGACAGATACGCAGTATTTT
CASSGAGTGTDTQYF